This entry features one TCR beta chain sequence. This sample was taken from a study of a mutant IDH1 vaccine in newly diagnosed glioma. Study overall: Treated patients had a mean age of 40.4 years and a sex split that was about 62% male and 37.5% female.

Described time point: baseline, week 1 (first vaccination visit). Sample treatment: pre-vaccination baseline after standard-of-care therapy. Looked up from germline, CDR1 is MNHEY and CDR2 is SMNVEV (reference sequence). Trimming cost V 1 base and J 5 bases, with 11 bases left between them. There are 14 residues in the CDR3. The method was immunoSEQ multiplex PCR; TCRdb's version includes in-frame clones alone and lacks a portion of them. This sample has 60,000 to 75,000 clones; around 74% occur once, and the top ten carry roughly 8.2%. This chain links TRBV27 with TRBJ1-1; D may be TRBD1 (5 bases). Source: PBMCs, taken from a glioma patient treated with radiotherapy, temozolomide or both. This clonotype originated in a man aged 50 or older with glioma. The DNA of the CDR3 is TGTGCCAGCAGTTTATACGGCAGGGAAACTGAAGCTTTCTTT. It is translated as CASSLYGRETEAFF.